This is a list of T cell receptor beta chains from one sample in a study of vaccination and CD4 T cells after COVID-19. TCRdb re-analysed the PCR reads in MiXCR, keeping a single row per CDR3 protein. The sample has 25,000 to 30,000 distinct CDR3 sequences; around 49% are singletons. The sequencing used CD4+ T cells from blood, collected about 7 months after SARS-CoV-2 vaccination. The receptors shown here come from a human donor who had recovered from COVID-19. Each CDR3 is given with its conserved first and last residue. A D gene is named only where the DNA matches it firmly. Clone size appears in some rows only: once, few, many, or a class for an expanded clone.

D gene	V gene	clone size	J gene	CDR3 DNA	CDR3 protein
.	TRBV12-3/TRBV12-4	.	TRBJ1-4	TGTGCCAGCAGTTTAAACGGGGCAGTGGGTGAAAAACTGTTTTTT	CASSLNGAVGEKLFF
.	TRBV4-1	.	TRBJ1-5	TGCGCCAGCAGCCAAGATAACGGATGGCCTAGCAATCAGCCCCAGCATTTT	CASSQDNGWPSNQPQHF
.	TRBV4-2	.	TRBJ1-1	TGTGCCAGCAGCCCCCGTTGGACCCTAGGGATGAACACTGAAGCTTTCTTT	CASSPRWTLGMNTEAFF
.	TRBV7-3	.	TRBJ2-3	TGTGCCAGCAGCAAATCAACTGACCCGTGGGATACGCAGTATTTT	CASSKSTDPWDTQYF
.	TRBV6-1	.	TRBJ1-5	TGTGCCAGCAGAGGGACTGTCTCGGATAGCAATCAGCCCCAGCATTTT	CASRGTVSDSNQPQHF
.	TRBV6-1	few	TRBJ2-5	TGTGCCAGCAGCCCCGCCGGGGGTAGCGGCTACCAAGAGACCCAGTACTTC	CASSPAGGSGYQETQYF
TRBD2	TRBV6-1	few	TRBJ2-5	TGTGCCAGCAGCCGGTCGGGGGCGGGAGGACAGACCCAGTACTTC	CASSRSGAGGQTQYF
.	TRBV25-1	.	TRBJ2-5	TGTGCCAGCAGTGAATCCACAGAGACCCAGTACTTC	CASSESTETQYF
.	TRBV6-5	few	TRBJ1-5	TGTGCCAGCAGTTCCCACAGCAACAATCAGCCCCAGCATTTT	CASSSHSNNQPQHF
.	TRBV6-2/TRBV6-3	.	TRBJ1-2	TGTGCCAGCAGTTGGGACGGAAGTTTTTATGGCTACACCTTC	CASSWDGSFYGYTF
TRBD2	TRBV11-2	once	TRBJ2-5	TGTGCCAGCAGCTCGACTAGCGGGAGTACAGAGACCCAGTACTTC	CASSSTSGSTETQYF
.	TRBV10-3	.	TRBJ2-1	TGTGCCATCAGTGACCGGACAGACTACAATGAGCAGTTCTTC	CAISDRTDYNEQFF
.	TRBV7-4	few	TRBJ1-1	TGTGCCAGCAGCTTATATAGGAACACTGAAGCTTTCTTT	CASSLYRNTEAFF
.	TRBV7-2	few	TRBJ2-1	TGTGCCAGCAGCCTAATTCGAGATCTCGGTGAGCAGTTCTTC	CASSLIRDLGEQFF
.	TRBV6-5	few	TRBJ2-1	TGTGCCAGCAGTTACGGTCTGTCGGCCGTGCAGTTCTTC	CASSYGLSAVQFF
.	TRBV2	few	TRBJ2-7	TGTGCCAGTACCTCCGGCGGAATCTACGAGCAGTACTTC	CASTSGGIYEQYF
.	TRBV28	.	TRBJ2-7	TGTGCCAGCAGTGGGGGACTCGAGCAGTACTTC	CASSGGLEQYF
.	TRBV7-3	few	TRBJ2-1	TGTGCCAGCAACCCCCCGAATGAGCAGTTCTTC	CASNPPNEQFF
TRBD2	TRBV20-1	.	TRBJ2-1	TGCAGTGCTAGAGCGTCTAGCGGGAGCTCTGAGCAGTTCTTC	CSARASSGSSEQFF
.	TRBV7-9	.	TRBJ2-5	TGTGCCAGCAGTGACAGGTCGGAGACCCAGTACTTC	CASSDRSETQYF
.	TRBV6-1	.	TRBJ2-2	TGTGCCAGCAGGCTTGGGCCAGGGGCCGGGGAGCTGTTTTTT	CASRLGPGAGELFF
.	TRBV21-1	.	TRBJ2-5	TGTGCCAGCAGCGATCTAGCGAGAGAGACCCAGTACTTC	CASSDLARETQYF
.	TRBV10-1	.	TRBJ1-5	TGCGCCAGCAGAGAAAAGCGGGGTAGCAATCAGCCCCAGCATTTT	CASREKRGSNQPQHF
TRBD2	TRBV30	.	TRBJ2-7	TGTGCCTGGAGGGGACTAGCGGGAGTCGGCGAGCAGTACTTC	CAWRGLAGVGEQYF
.	TRBV5-3	.	TRBJ2-7	TGTGCCAGAAGCTTCGGTTACAGTATCGACGAGCAGTACTTC	CARSFGYSIDEQYF
.	TRBV6-5	.	TRBJ2-1	TGTGCCAGCAGTTACTCATGGGGGTCCTACAATGAGCAGTTCTTC	CASSYSWGSYNEQFF
.	TRBV19	.	TRBJ1-2	TGTGCCAGTAGGCTACTTGGAGACTATGGCTACACCTTC	CASRLLGDYGYTF
TRBD1	TRBV28	.	TRBJ1-5	TGTGCCAGCAGACCCGGGACAGATAGCAATCAGCCCCAGCATTTT	CASRPGTDSNQPQHF
TRBD2	TRBV7-2	.	TRBJ2-3	TGTGCCAGCAGCCCCGCGGGACTAGACACAGATACGCAGTATTTT	CASSPAGLDTDTQYF
.	TRBV4-1	few	TRBJ1-6	TGCGCCAGCCGGGGAGGGGCGGGGGGAAATAATTCACCCCTCCACTTT	CASRGGAGGNNSPLHF
TRBD2	TRBV6-4	.	TRBJ2-5	TGTGCCAGCAGCCCCGATAGTAGCGGGAGTCGAGGGCCCCAGTACTTC	CASSPDSSGSRGPQYF
.	TRBV20-1	.	TRBJ1-1	TGCAGTGCTAGAGATCGGAGGGCCAACACTGAAGCTTTCTTT	CSARDRRANTEAFF
.	TRBV7-9	few	TRBJ1-2	TGTGCCAGCAGCTTATCGGAGGGGGAATTGGGTGGCTACACCTTC	CASSLSEGELGGYTF
TRBD2	TRBV28	.	TRBJ2-3	TGTGCCAGCAGTCCCCGACTAGCGGACACAGATACGCAGTATTTT	CASSPRLADTDTQYF
.	TRBV7-6	few	TRBJ2-7	TGTGCCAGCAGCTCCTACTACGAGCAGTACTTC	CASSSYYEQYF
.	TRBV6-5	.	TRBJ2-7	TGTGCCAGCAGTTACCAAGGGGCCGACTACGAGCAGTACTTC	CASSYQGADYEQYF
.	TRBV12-3/TRBV12-4	.	TRBJ2-1	TGTGCCAGCACTCCCAGCTCCTACAATGAGCAGTTCTTC	CASTPSSYNEQFF
.	TRBV6-5	.	TRBJ2-3	TGTGCCAGCAGTTACCAAATAGGGACGACAGATACGCAGTATTTT	CASSYQIGTTDTQYF
.	TRBV24-1	.	TRBJ2-5	TGTGCCACCACCCTCACCGAAGAGACCCAGTACTTC	CATTLTEETQYF
TRBD1	TRBV6-2/TRBV6-3	few	TRBJ1-1	TGTGCCAGCCGCGTACAGGGGATAAATACTGAAGCTTTCTTT	CASRVQGINTEAFF
TRBD1	TRBV7-9	.	TRBJ2-7	TGTGCCAGCAGCTTCGGACAGGGGGGGATCTACGAGCAGTACTTC	CASSFGQGGIYEQYF
.	TRBV2	few	TRBJ2-5	TGTGCCAGCAGGGGGGATCAAGAGACCCAGTACTTC	CASRGDQETQYF
.	TRBV20-1	once	TRBJ1-2	TGCAGTGCTAGAGATCGACTCGCCCCGGGGGACGGCTACACCTTC	CSARDRLAPGDGYTF
.	TRBV27	few	TRBJ2-1	TGTGCCAGCAGTGTCGGGACAACCAACAATGAGCAGTTCTTC	CASSVGTTNNEQFF
TRBD1	TRBV7-3	.	TRBJ2-5	TGTGCCAGCAGTCCCACAGGGGGCGCGGAGACCCAGTACTTC	CASSPTGGAETQYF
.	TRBV20-1	.	TRBJ1-6	TGCAGTGCCGTGGGGGGTGGCGATAATTCACCCCTCCACTTT	CSAVGGGDNSPLHF
.	TRBV4-1	.	TRBJ1-1	TGCGCCAGCAGCCAAGTGGTAGCCCCTTCGACCGCTGAAGCTTTCTTT	CASSQVVAPSTAEAFF
TRBD2	TRBV7-9	.	TRBJ2-5	TGTGCCAGCAGCTTCCGAGCTAGCGGGAGTGGGGAGACCCAGTACTTC	CASSFRASGSGETQYF
.	TRBV20-1	.	TRBJ2-1	TGCAGTGCCCCCCCCCTTAAGAATGAGCAGTTCTTC	CSAPPLKNEQFF
TRBD2	TRBV2	.	TRBJ2-1	TGTGCCAGCAGTGAACTTCCGGGGGGAAGCTACAATGAGCAGTTCTTC	CASSELPGGSYNEQFF
TRBD1	TRBV7-9	.	TRBJ2-7	TGTGCCAGCAGCTTACTAACAGGGGTCCACGAGCAGTACTTC	CASSLLTGVHEQYF
.	TRBV7-9	.	TRBJ2-5	TGTGCCAGTTCCGCCAGAGAGACCCAGTACTTC	CASSARETQYF
TRBD1	TRBV20-1	few	TRBJ2-3	TGCAGTGCTAGAGCTTCAACAGGGGGCACAGATACGCAGTATTTT	CSARASTGGTDTQYF
.	TRBV20-1	once	TRBJ2-7	TGCAGCGCTAGCCTAGCGCGAGTCTACGAGCAGTACTTC	CSASLARVYEQYF
TRBD1	TRBV27	.	TRBJ2-2	TGTGCCAGCAGTTTATGGACAGGGTCGGGCGGGGAGCTGTTTTTT	CASSLWTGSGGELFF